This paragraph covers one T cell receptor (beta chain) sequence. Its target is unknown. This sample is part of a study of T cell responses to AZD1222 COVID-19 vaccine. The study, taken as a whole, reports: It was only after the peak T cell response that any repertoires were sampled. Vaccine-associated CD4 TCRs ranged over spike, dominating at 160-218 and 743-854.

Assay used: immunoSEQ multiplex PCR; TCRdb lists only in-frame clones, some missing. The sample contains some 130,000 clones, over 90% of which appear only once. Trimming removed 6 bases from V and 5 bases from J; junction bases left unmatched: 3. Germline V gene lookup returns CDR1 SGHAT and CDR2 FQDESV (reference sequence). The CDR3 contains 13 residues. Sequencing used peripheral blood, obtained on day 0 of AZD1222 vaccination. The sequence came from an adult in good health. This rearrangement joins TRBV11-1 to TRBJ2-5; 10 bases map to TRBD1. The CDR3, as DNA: TGTGCCAGCAGTTCGGGACAGGGGGAGACCCAGTACTTC. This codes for CASSSGQGETQYF.